This TCR beta chain originates from a study of T cells in Graves' hyperthyroidism and ophthalmopathy. Whole-study context: Peripheral blood was drawn at first diagnosis, prior to all treatment.

Disease lasting under 3 months, a NOSPECS grade of at least 4, and a Clinical Activity Score of at least 3 were features of the ophthalmopathy patients. The study based diagnoses on clinical symptoms, serum thyroxine and TRAb, thyroid ultrasound and orbital computed tomography. In this sample, this clonotype turned up many times. Its antigen remains unknown. The source material, RNA transcripts, was used to amplify TCR beta CDR3 regions. The HTBI primer set drove a first-round RT-PCR of the TCR CDR3. TCRdb re-analysed the multiplex PCR reads in MiXCR, keeping a single row per CDR3 protein. Among about 400,000 distinct CDR3 sequences listed, about 14% were seen once. Study results and caveats: Model output signaled ophthalmopathy a median around 5.9 months ahead of onset.

V was cut by 2 bases and J by 4 bases, with 14 bases left in between. CDR1 SGHAT and CDR2 FQNNGV come from the germline V gene. The CDR3 totals 15 residues. The TCR sequence derives from a woman between 25 and 40 years old with Graves' ophthalmopathy. Sequencing used blood. The chain couples TRBV11-2 to TRBJ1-1, with a tentative D call TRBD1 (5 bases). The CDR3: CASSLNGGGTTEAFF. The CDR3 DNA is TGTGCCAGCAGCTTAAATGGGGGAGGCACCACTGAAGCTTTCTTT.